These 22 T cell receptor beta chains share one sample of origin, sequenced in a study of regulatory T cells in long-lasting Graves disease. TCR beta libraries were built with iRepertoire HTBI primers and Arm-PCR of CDR3 regions. TCRdb re-called the multiplex PCR reads with MiXCR, one entry per CDR3 protein. The sample comprises 400,000 to 500,000 distinct CDR3 sequences, about 17% of which are singletons, and 20% to 25% rests with the top ten. Time point specified: newly diagnosed GD, antithyroid drugs for less than 3 months. Preparation of the TCR library used RNA extracted from PBMCs. The same sample was also studied in work on T cells in Graves' hyperthyroidism and ophthalmopathy.

Sequences were derived from peripheral blood mononuclear cells (PBMCs), sampled at new diagnosis, from a patient treated with antithyroid drugs. The receptors were sampled from a woman aged 18-29 years with Graves disease.

The gene calls are TRBV7-2 and TRBJ2-7; 9 bases align to TRBD2. J was trimmed by 6 bases and V by 1 base; bases with no gene match: 1. The germline V gene encodes CDR1 SGHTA and CDR2 FQGNSA. The CDR3 spans 13 residues. The CDR3 region has the DNA TGTGCCAGCAGCTTAGGGACTAGCGTCGAGCAGTACTTC. It encodes CASSLGTSVEQYF.

This clonotype was detected ten times or more. V and J are TRBV7-9 and TRBJ2-2; 10 bases agree with TRBD1. The trim removed 5 bases at V and 7 bases at J, leaving 7 bases unmatched. Germline V gene lookup returns CDR1 SEHNR and CDR2 FQNEAQ (reference sequence). The CDR3 has 15 residues. The CDR3 nucleotides read TGTGCCAGCAGCCTAGACAGGGGGCGTATCGGGGAGCTGTTTTTT. Translation: CASSLDRGRIGELFF.

The chain has TRBV19 and TRBJ1-1; a weak D match, TRBD1 (5 bases). V was clipped by 6 bases and J by 4 bases, with 21 bases between them. The germline V gene encodes CDR1 LNHDA and CDR2 SQIVND (reference sequence). The CDR3 runs to 16 residues. CDR3 region: CASSPNRGVKGTEAFF. CDR3 DNA sequence: TGTGCCAGTAGCCCCAATCGGGGGGTTAAGGGCACTGAAGCTTTCTTT. The full variable domain, rest sourced from reference TRBV19 and TRBJ1-1, is DGGITQSPKYLFRKEGQNVTLSCEQNLNHDAMYWYRQDPGQGLRLIYYSQIVNDFQKGDIAEGYSVSREKKESFPLTVTSAQKNPTAFYLCASSPNRGVKGTEAFFGQGTRLTVV.

The chain couples TRBV7-3 to TRBJ2-7, with 9 bases that match TRBD1. The V gene end was trimmed by 5 bases and the J gene end by 3 bases; junction bases not matched to a gene: 17. The CDR3 is made up of 18 amino acids. Germline lookup yields CDR1 SGHTA and CDR2 FQGTGA. The CDR3: CASSILPGPGTGFYEQYF. The CDR3 DNA sequence: TGTGCCAGCAGCATACTACCGGGCCCGGGGACAGGGTTCTACGAGCAGTACTTC.

This clonotype was found many times. V and J are TRBV29-1 and TRBJ2-1; TRBD2 matches 9 bases. Unmatched junction bases numbered 12, after V lost 3 bases and J lost 0 bases. This CDR3 spans 18 amino acids. Per germline, CDR1 SQVTM and CDR2 ANQGSEA. This chain's CDR3 is CSVDGTSTQGGSYNEQFF. The CDR3 DNA sequence: TGCAGCGTTGATGGGACTAGCACTCAAGGGGGCTCCTACAATGAGCAGTTCTTC.

This clonotype was recorded at least ten times. The chain recombines TRBV28 with TRBJ2-1; no firm D call. The CDR3 is 14 residues long. The germline V gene has CDR1 MDHEN and CDR2 SYDVKM. V lost 4 bases and J lost 8, with 15 bases in between. The CDR3 protein is CASSSLRVPYEQFF. CDR3 nucleotide sequence: TGTGCCAGCAGTTCCCTACGGGTACCCTATGAGCAGTTCTTC.

The gene calls are TRBV7-2 and TRBJ1-5, with a possible D match to TRBD1 (6 bases). V lost 0 bases, J lost 4 bases, and 10 bases lay in between. Germline V gives CDR1 SGHTA, CDR2 FQGNSA. The CDR3 sequence is 15 residues long. CDR3 in DNA: TGTGCCAGCAGCTTAGCGCAGGGGTTAAATCAGCCCCAGCATTTT. Its protein product is CASSLAQGLNQPQHF.

This clonotype was seen repeatedly, ten times or more. The chain recombines TRBV28 with TRBJ1-2; D is uncertain. With 10 bases removed from V and 4 bases from J, the gap between germline ends came to 13 bases. The CDR3 contains 12 residues. Per germline, CDR1 MDHEN and CDR2 SYDVKM. CDR3 coding DNA: TGTGCCACCCAGGAGCGGTCCTATGGCTACACCTTC. Protein product: CATQERSYGYTF.

This clonotype was observed many times. The chain combines TRBV11-2 with TRBJ2-5; 8 bases line up with TRBD1. Trimming at V came to 8 bases and at J to 7 bases, leaving 9 bases not matched to a gene. Germline V gives CDR1 SGHAT, CDR2 FQNNGV. The CDR3 runs 13 residues. The CDR3, as DNA: TGTGCCAGCCTTCCCGACAGGGGTGGGACCCAGTACTTC. Protein: CASLPDRGGTQYF.

The rearrangement links TRBV29-1 to TRBJ2-2, with 7 bases lining up with TRBD2. CDR1 and CDR2 from the germline V gene are SQVTM and ANQGSEA. J lost 3 bases, V lost 5 bases, and 3 bases had no gene match. This CDR3 has 13 residues. The CDR3 nucleotides are TGCAGCGTTTCCGGGGGGTACACCGGGGAGCTGTTTTTT. Encoded protein: CSVSGGYTGELFF.

Only a few counts were recorded for this clonotype. The chain has TRBV5-6 and TRBJ2-1; the D gene is possibly TRBD2 (5 bases). Trimming took off 1 base at V and 7 bases at J, with 6 bases between the two ends. CDR3 length equals 12 residues. Germline V gene sequence: CDR1 SGHDT, CDR2 YYEEEE. The CDR3 loop reads CASSLQRNEQFF. The CDR3 nucleotides read TGTGCCAGCAGCTTGCAGCGGAATGAGCAGTTCTTC.

This clonotype appeared many times. V and J are TRBV20-1 and TRBJ2-1; the D gene is possibly TRBD1 (5 bases). The CDR3 sequence is 12 residues long. V lost 6 bases and J lost 6, with 12 bases in between. In germline, CDR1 is DFQATT, CDR2 SNEGSKA (reference sequence). Here the CDR3 reads CSASDSLNEQFF. CDR3 nucleotides: TGCAGTGCGTCCGACAGCCTCAATGAGCAGTTCTTC.

V usage is TRBV6-1 and J usage is TRBJ1-3, with D possibly being TRBD1 (6 bases). The ends were cut back, 7 bases at V and 4 bases at J, with 11 bases in the middle. The CDR3 totals 13 residues. Germline loops: CDR1 MNHNS, CDR2 SASEGT. The chain's CDR3 is CASKGDFGNTIYF. As DNA, the CDR3 is TGTGCCAGCAAGGGGGATTTCGGAAACACCATATATTTT.

The chain uses TRBV6-4 and TRBJ2-5; D might be TRBD1 or TRBD2, each matching 5 bases. Between the trimmed V and J ends, which lost 7 bases and 4 bases, there was a span of 13 bases. The CDR3 covers 13 residues. Germline V gives CDR1 MRHNA, CDR2 SNTAGT. CDR3 in amino acids: CASTSSGRETQYF. In DNA form, the CDR3 reads TGTGCCAGCACGTCGTCAGGGAGAGAGACCCAGTACTTC.

The V and J genes are TRBV11-2 and TRBJ2-2; TRBD2 might be the D (6 bases). CDR1 SGHAT and CDR2 FQNNGV come from the germline V gene. V dropped 2 bases and J dropped 7 bases, with 23 bases sitting between them. The CDR3 is made up of 18 amino acids. CDR3 nucleotides: TGTGCCAGCAGCTTACGCCTGCCCCGTCCGGGAGTCAGCGGGGAGCTGTTTTTT. As protein: CASSLRLPRPGVSGELFF.

This clonotype was seen ten or more times. V is TRBV12-3 or TRBV12-4 and J is TRBJ2-7; D gene unclear. This CDR3 is built from 11 residues. The V gene lost 6 bases and the J gene lost 3 bases, with 6 bases spanning the gap. CDR3 protein: CASSVYYEQYF. CDR3 nucleotide sequence: TGTGCCAGCAGCGTCTACTACGAGCAGTACTTC.

This clonotype was recorded many times. The chain recombines TRBV7-9 with TRBJ2-1; D possibly uses TRBD1 or TRBD2 (5 bases each). V was pared by 5 bases and J by 15 bases, with 17 bases between. CDR1 and CDR2 from the germline V gene are SEHNR and FQNEAQ (reference sequence). The CDR3 consists of 12 residues. This CDR3 reads CASSRGASWLFF. CDR3 bases: TGTGCCAGCAGCCGAGGGGCGTCCTGGCTGTTCTTC.

This clonotype was detected ten times or more. The chain carries TRBV2 and TRBJ2-7; no firm D call. The CDR3 is 11 amino acids. In germline, CDR1 is SNHLY, CDR2 FYNNEI. Trimming removed 4 bases from V and 4 bases from J, with 5 bases in between. CDR3 DNA: TGTGCCAGCAGTGTAGGTTACGAGCAGTACTTC. Translated: CASSVGYEQYF.

This clonotype was found many times. The chain joins TRBV12-3 or TRBV12-4 to TRBJ2-7; the D is unclear. Between the trimmed V and J ends, which lost 5 bases and 4 bases, there was a span of 9 bases. The CDR3 loop spans 12 amino acids. For the CDR3, the DNA is TGTGCCAGCAGTCCCCAGCCTTACGAGCAGTACTTC. Residues: CASSPQPYEQYF.

This clonotype was picked up many times. The J gene is TRBJ2-5, the V gene TRBV18; D is possibly TRBD1 (6 bases). CDR1 is KGHSH and CDR2 is LQKENI in the germline V gene. The CDR3 has 16 residues. Trimming stripped 3 bases from V and 5 bases from J, with 19 bases between. CDR3 nucleotides: TGTGCCAGCTCACCGTTAGGGACATCCAAACCGGAGACCCAGTACTTC. This codes for CASSPLGTSKPETQYF.

This clonotype was seen more than once but under ten times. This chain uses TRBV20-1 with TRBJ1-4; D is possibly TRBD1 (5 bases). Between the trimmed V and J ends, which lost 3 bases and 7 bases, there was a span of 12 bases. Germline CDR1 reads DFQATT; CDR2 reads SNEGSKA (reference sequence). This CDR3 region has 13 residues. The CDR3 nucleotides are TGCAGTGCTAGGGGTGGGGCGCGTGAAAAACTGTTTTTT. This translates into CSARGGAREKLFF.

This clonotype was seen at least ten times. The rearrangement uses TRBV28 and TRBJ2-7; D is ambiguous. This CDR3 is 12 amino acids long. Germline CDR1 MDHEN, CDR2 SYDVKM. Trimming pared 3 bases from V and 5 bases from J, leaving 8 bases between. CDR3: CASSLSYDEQYF. In DNA form, the CDR3 reads TGTGCCAGCAGTTTGTCCTACGACGAGCAGTACTTC.